Shown below are 20 T cell receptor beta chains from a single sample sequenced in a study. Each CDR3 protein is one row after TCRdb ran MiXCR on the 5' RACE reads. The table records approximately 40,000 distinct CDR3 sequences, under 20% of them present only once. The sequencing input was naive CD4+ T cells sorted from a lymph node. The subset here: naive CD4+ T cells, CD4+CD45RA+CD25-. These receptors originate from a female donor with breast cancer.

This clonotype was found a few times. V gene TRBV5-1 combines with J gene TRBJ2-1; no reliable D call. The V end lost 0 bases, the J end lost 9 bases, and 7 bases lay between the germline ends. CDR3 length equals 12 residues. CDR1 is SGHRS and CDR2 is YFSETQ in the germline V gene. CDR3 coding DNA: TGCGCCAGCAGCTTGGTAGTCACTGAGCAGTTCTTC. Protein product: CASSLVVTEQFF.

This clonotype was seen a few times. The chain employs TRBV7-2 and TRBJ1-2, with D perhaps matching TRBD1 (6 bases). Per the germline V gene, CDR1 is SGHTA and CDR2 is FQGNSA. The CDR3 consists of 15 residues. Trimming removed 2 bases at V and 4 bases at J, with 14 bases between. The CDR3 sequence is CASSLTGRQGYGYTF. The CDR3 nucleotides are TGTGCCAGCAGCTTAACAGGGAGGCAAGGCTATGGCTACACCTTC.

This clonotype was seen repeatedly, ten times or more. The chain couples TRBV7-2 to TRBJ2-1, with a weak D call TRBD2 (6 bases). Trimming shortened V by 1 base and J by 4 bases, and 11 bases separated the two germline ends. This CDR3 region has 15 residues. CDR1 and CDR2 (germline): SGHTA, FQGNSA. CDR3 region: CASSLGDGRYNEQFF. The CDR3 bases are TGTGCCAGCAGCTTAGGGGACGGGAGATACAATGAGCAGTTCTTC. Using reference TRBV7-2 and TRBJ2-1 for the parts outside the CDR3, the full variable domain is GAGVSQSPSNKVTEKGKDVELRCDPISGHTALYWYRQSLGQGLEFLIYFQGNSAPDKSGLPSDRFSAERTGGSVSTLTIQRTQQEDSAVYLCASSLGDGRYNEQFFGPGTRLTVL.

This sequence joins TRBV12-3 or TRBV12-4 and TRBJ2-1; 14 bases fit TRBD2. V gave up 8 bases and J gave up 6 bases; unmatched junction bases: 6. The CDR3 is made up of 15 amino acids. CDR3 amino acids: CASARLAGGSNEQFF. The CDR3 nucleotides read TGTGCCAGCGCTAGACTAGCGGGAGGGTCCAATGAGCAGTTCTTC.

This clonotype has a handful of counts. The CDR3 here is CASSPPTYYGYTF. CDR3 DNA: TGTGCCAGCAGTCCTCCCACGTACTATGGCTACACCTTC. The V and J genes are TRBV28 and TRBJ1-2; unclear D gene. From germline, CDR1 is MDHEN and CDR2 SYDVKM. The ends were cut back, 5 bases at V and 3 bases at J, with 10 bases in the middle. The CDR3 is made up of 13 amino acids.

This clonotype was observed a handful of times. This sequence joins TRBV10-3 and TRBJ2-7; 11 nucleotides align to TRBD2. Trimming removed 10 bases from V and 5 bases from J; junction bases left unmatched: 13. Germline assignment: CDR1 ENHRY and CDR2 SYGVKD. The CDR3 has 15 amino acids. The CDR3, as DNA: TGTGCCACCACCGATTTTAGCGGGAGGGATAACGAGCAGTACTTC. Residues: CATTDFSGRDNEQYF.

Worth noting for this clonotype: The junction does not match germline at one end; this may be a read error. V gene TRBV5-4 combines with J gene TRBJ1-2; D call uncertain. This CDR3 spans 12 amino acids. The germline V gene has CDR1 SGHNT and CDR2 YYREEE (reference sequence). Here the CDR3 DNA reads TGTACCAGCAGTTCGGATAACTATGGCTACACCTTC. It translates to CTSSSDNYGYTF.

The chain employs TRBV7-9 and TRBJ2-1; D could derive from TRBD1 or TRBD2 (5 bases each). Between the trimmed V and J ends, which lost 5 bases and 10 bases, there was a span of 15 bases. CDR3 length: 13 residues. Germline assignment: CDR1 SEHNR and CDR2 FQNEAQ (reference sequence). The CDR3 loop reads CASSPGRGEEQFF. CDR3 DNA sequence: TGTGCCAGCAGCCCCGGTAGGGGAGAGGAGCAGTTCTTC.

This clonotype was recorded a few times. The CDR3 region has the DNA TGCGCCAGCAGAGTCCTAACCCAAGGGGCCAACGTCCTGACTTTC. The encoded protein is CASRVLTQGANVLTF. The V gene is TRBV5-1, the J gene TRBJ2-6, with D unclear. Germline CDR1 reads SGHRS; CDR2 reads YFSETQ. The germline V and J ends were trimmed by 5 bases and 4 bases, with 13 bases remaining between them. The CDR3 covers 15 residues.

This clonotype showed up just a few times. The CDR3 sequence is CASSEIGTGINEQFF. In DNA form, the CDR3 reads TGCGCCAGCAGCGAAATCGGGACAGGTATCAATGAGCAGTTCTTC. This chain joins TRBV5-1 and TRBJ2-1; 8 nucleotides match TRBD1. This CDR3 spans 15 amino acids. V dropped 4 bases and J dropped 6; count of bases not matched to a gene: 9. Looked up from germline, CDR1 is SGHRS and CDR2 is YFSETQ.

This clonotype has a count of ten or more. The gene calls are TRBV9 and TRBJ1-5, with TRBD1 matching over 7 bases. Germline V gives CDR1 SGDLS, CDR2 YYNGEE. The CDR3 consists of 15 residues. The trim removed 4 bases at V and 3 bases at J, leaving 7 bases unmatched. This CDR3 is CASSTGTESNQPQHF. CDR3 DNA: TGTGCCAGCAGCACTGGGACAGAATCCAATCAGCCCCAGCATTTT.

Many counts were recorded for this clonotype. V gene TRBV6-5 combines with J gene TRBJ1-2; weak D call: TRBD1 (5 bases). The CDR3 loop spans 17 amino acids. CDR1 is MNHEY, CDR2 SVGAGI, per germline. V lost 0 bases, J lost 4 bases, and 18 bases lay in between. The CDR3 is CASSYSDKGPAFYGYTF. The CDR3 DNA follows: TGTGCCAGCAGTTACTCGGATAAGGGGCCAGCCTTCTATGGCTACACCTTC.

This clonotype was counted at least ten times. The rearrangement joins TRBV7-2 to TRBJ2-2; D not resolved. CDR3 length: 14 amino acids. V lost 3 bases and J lost 0, with 5 bases in between. CDR1 is SGHTA and CDR2 is FQGNSA in the germline V gene. CDR3 nucleotide sequence: TGTGCCAGCAGCTTCCAATCGAACACCGGGGAGCTGTTTTTT. It is translated as CASSFQSNTGELFF.

The chain combines TRBV29-1 with TRBJ1-2, with D unclear. Germline lookup yields CDR1 SQVTM and CDR2 ANQGSEA. The CDR3 runs 10 residues. Trimming took off 3 bases at V and 3 bases at J, with 2 bases between the two ends. The CDR3 spells CSVDYYGYTF. The CDR3 coding sequence is TGCAGCGTTGATTACTATGGCTACACCTTC.

In its sample, this clonotype was seen many times. V gene TRBV5-1 combines with J gene TRBJ1-1; D gene unclear. The CDR3 consists of 16 residues. Germline lookup yields CDR1 SGHRS and CDR2 YFSETQ. V lost 1 base to trimming and J lost 4 bases, with 17 bases between them. The CDR3 is CASSLSPTSLGTEAFF. In DNA form, the CDR3 reads TGCGCCAGCAGCTTGTCCCCGACCAGCCTGGGCACTGAAGCTTTCTTT.

As regards this clonotype: The junction departs from the called germline gene at one end, perhaps through a read error. This chain uses TRBV28 with TRBJ1-4; 7 nucleotides line up with TRBD1. The CDR3 covers 15 residues. In germline, CDR1 is MDHEN, CDR2 SYDVKM. CDR3 sequence reads: CASSFTGADREKLFF. DNA of the CDR3: TGCGCCAGCAGTTTTACAGGGGCGGACCGTGAAAAACTGTTTTTT.

The table lists this clonotype with a few counts. V and J are TRBV7-9 and TRBJ1-1; D may be TRBD1 (5 bases). CDR3 length: 13 residues. Germline CDR1 and CDR2: SEHNR and FQNEAQ (reference sequence). V lost 3 bases and J lost 6, with 11 bases in between. The CDR3 coding sequence is TGTGCCAGCAGCTTGCGACAGACGGCTGAAGCTTTCTTT. Protein sequence: CASSLRQTAEAFF.

This clonotype was counted a few times. The V and J genes are TRBV4-2 and TRBJ1-6, with a weak D call TRBD1 (6 bases). CDR1 is LGHNA and CDR2 is YNFKEQ in the germline V gene. Trimming removed 0 bases at V and 9 bases at J, with 12 bases between. The CDR3 extends over 15 amino acids. The chain's CDR3 is CASSQEGRTASPLHF. CDR3 nucleotide sequence: TGTGCCAGCAGCCAAGAAGGTCGGACAGCTTCACCCCTCCACTTT.

The V gene is TRBV5-1, the J gene TRBJ2-2; weak D call: TRBD2 (6 bases). The CDR3 consists of 15 residues. The V gene's germline CDR1 is SGHRS and CDR2 YFSETQ. Trimming took off 6 bases at V and 2 bases at J, with 14 bases between the two ends. The CDR3: CASTLGGDNTGELFF. The CDR3 coding sequence is TGCGCCAGCACCCTCGGAGGGGACAACACCGGGGAGCTGTTTTTT.

Remarks on this clonotype: Given a much more abundant clone one base away, this may be a read error. This chain connects TRBV9 to TRBJ2-1, with D hard to call. In germline, CDR1 is SGDLS, CDR2 YYNGEE. The CDR3 is 15 residues long. CDR3: CAGSVSLISYNEQFF. The CDR3 nucleotides are TGTGCCGGCAGCGTATCCCTTATCTCCTACAATGAGCAGTTCTTC.